The 5 T cell receptor beta chains below all came from one sample that was sequenced in a study of blood T cell repertoires in COVID-19. Sequenced by immunoSEQ multiplex PCR; TCRdb stores in-frame clones only, minus some. The sample consists of around 250,000 clones, roughly 89% of them appearing once. Sample: peripheral blood. The origin of the receptors is a woman aged 25 to 39 with active or convalescent COVID-19.

This chain joins TRBV7-2 and TRBJ1-1; TRBD1 aligns across 7 bases. Trimming at V came to 4 bases and at J to 6 bases, leaving 8 bases not matched to a gene. The CDR3 sequence is 14 residues long. Germline values: CDR1 SGHTA, CDR2 FQGNSA. The CDR3 bases are TGTGCCAGCAGCTCTTCCCGGGACAGTTCTGAAGCTTTCTTT. It translates to CASSSSRDSSEAFF.

This clone was found a few times. The V call is TRBV30, the J call TRBJ1-5; 9 bases are shared with TRBD1. The CDR3 length is 17 residues. V shed 0 bases, J shed 5 bases, and the junction held 11 bases outside the gene matches. Germline V gives CDR1 GTSNPN, CDR2 SVGIG (reference sequence). CDR3 protein: CAWSVGTGHVVDQPQHF. The CDR3 bases are TGTGCCTGGAGTGTAGGGACAGGGCACGTCGTCGATCAGCCCCAGCATTTT.

This chain connects TRBV27 to TRBJ2-7; weak D call: TRBD1 (6 bases). V lost 6 bases and J lost 0, with 21 bases in between. CDR3 size: 17 residues. Germline CDR1 MNHEY, CDR2 SMNVEV (reference sequence). In DNA form, the CDR3 reads TGTGCCAGCAGGCCTAGGGGGACGGACGTAGCCTCCTACGAGCAGTACTTC. It specifies CASRPRGTDVASYEQYF.

The chain has TRBV5-4 and TRBJ2-7, with TRBD2 matching over 8 bases. V gave up 4 bases and J gave up 6 bases; unmatched junction bases: 12. CDR1 and CDR2 (germline): SGHNT, YYREEE (reference sequence). The CDR3 has 15 residues. CDR3 protein: CASSGDSGTRAEQYF. The CDR3 coding sequence is TGTGCCAGCAGCGGCGACTCCGGGACTAGAGCCGAGCAGTACTTC.

The chain links TRBV21-1 to TRBJ1-5; TRBD1 is the table's D call and was not checked against the DNA. TRBV21-1 is classified as a pseudogene. CDR3 length equals 19 residues. Here the CDR3 reads CASSTRRGRGADSNQPQHF. CDR3 in DNA: TGTGCCAGCAGCACCCGACGGGGCAGGGGGGCCGATAGCAATCAGCCCCAGCATTTT.